A single sample gave rise to the 26 T cell receptor beta chains below, sequenced in a study of identical twins. In TCRdb, the 5' RACE reads were re-called with MiXCR into one record per CDR3 protein. In the table there are 1.5 million to 2 million distinct CDR3 sequences, less than 35% of which are singletons. Material: cord blood. These receptors all stem from a newborn girl in good health.

The sample holds a few counts of this clonotype. This chain links TRBV11-2 with TRBJ1-6; weak D call: TRBD1 (5 bases). The CDR3 length is 16 residues. The V gene's germline CDR1 is SGHAT and CDR2 FQNNGV. The V gene lost 6 bases and the J gene lost 9 bases, with 21 bases spanning the gap. Here the CDR3 reads CASRPMRGPLGSPLHF. The CDR3 bases are TGTGCCAGCAGACCCATGAGGGGCCCCTTGGGTTCACCCCTCCACTTT.

J is TRBJ1-2 and V is TRBV9; possibly TRBD1 for D (6 bases). The germline V gene has CDR1 SGDLS and CDR2 YYNGEE. The ends were cut back, 3 bases at V and 4 bases at J, with 13 bases in the middle. This CDR3 region has 14 residues. The CDR3 nucleotides read TGTGCCAGCAGCGCCAAGGCAGGGGTCTATGGCTACACCTTC. This encodes CASSAKAGVYGYTF.

V usage is TRBV10-3 and J usage is TRBJ1-5, with 8 bases lining up with TRBD1. With V trimmed by 4 bases and J by 10 bases, 3 bases remained unmatched. This CDR3 is 12 amino acids long. Germline lookup yields CDR1 ENHRY and CDR2 SYGVKD. DNA of the CDR3: TGTGCCATCAGTGGAGACAGGGGCCCCCAGCATTTT. This sequence encodes CAISGDRGPQHF.

The V call is TRBV2, the J call TRBJ2-1; possible D gene TRBD2, 6 bases. The CDR3 extends over 16 amino acids. Per the germline V gene, CDR1 is SNHLY and CDR2 is FYNNEI. V was pared by 2 bases and J by 1 base, with 12 bases between. The CDR3 DNA sequence: TGTGCCAGCAGTGAAAACGGGAGAACGTCCTACAATGAGCAGTTCTTC. It translates to CASSENGRTSYNEQFF.

About this clonotype: A far larger clone differs by one base, so this is likely a read error. CDR3 nucleotide sequence: TGTGCCAGCAGTTGCGGCTCCTACAATGAGCAGTTCTTC. It codes for CASSCGSYNEQFF. The V call is TRBV6-5, the J call TRBJ2-1, with D hard to call. Trimming shortened V by 4 bases and J by 0 bases, and 4 bases separated the two germline ends. Germline V gene lookup returns CDR1 MNHEY and CDR2 SVGAGI. The CDR3 extends over 13 amino acids.

V usage is TRBV5-1 and J usage is TRBJ2-3; 7 positions match TRBD2. CDR1 is SGHRS, CDR2 YFSETQ, per germline. The CDR3 spans 15 residues. J was trimmed by 1 base and V by 4 bases; bases with no gene match: 6. CDR3 residues: CASSPGTTRTDTQYF. As DNA, the CDR3 is TGCGCCAGCAGCCCCGGGACTACCCGCACAGATACGCAGTATTTT.

The chain uses TRBV20-1 and TRBJ2-3; D perhaps matches TRBD2 (5 bases). Deletions cut 1 base from V and 4 bases from J, with 12 bases between. CDR1 and CDR2 (germline): DFQATT, SNEGSKA (reference sequence). The CDR3 runs to 14 residues. CDR3: CSARVGAASDTQYF. Here the CDR3 DNA reads TGCAGTGCTAGAGTAGGAGCGGCCTCAGATACGCAGTATTTT.

The chain employs TRBV20-1 and TRBJ1-2; the match to TRBD1 covers 7 bases. Germline V gives CDR1 DFQATT, CDR2 SNEGSKA (reference sequence). The V and J ends lost 6 bases and 13 bases, in that order; junction bases with no gene match: 11. The CDR3 is 11 amino acids. The CDR3 loop is CSAKGQPSATF. CDR3 in DNA: TGCAGTGCCAAGGGACAGCCGTCCGCCACCTTC.

The CDR3 DNA sequence: TGCAGTGCTAGATTACTAGCGGGGGACTCCTACGAGCAGTACTTC. It specifies CSARLLAGDSYEQYF. V and J are TRBV20-1 and TRBJ2-7, with TRBD2 matching 11 bases. V lost 2 bases, J lost 0 bases, and 3 bases stayed unmatched. Germline V gene sequence: CDR1 DFQATT, CDR2 SNEGSKA (reference sequence). The CDR3 has 15 amino acids.

The chain combines TRBV18 with TRBJ1-1; D is uncertain. CDR3 length: 15 amino acids. Germline V CDR1 and CDR2: KGHSH, LQKENI. V gave up 3 bases and J gave up 5 bases, with 16 bases separating them. DNA of the CDR3: TGTGCCAGCTCACCTGTGGACGGGCCGGGGACTGAAGCTTTCTTT. Its protein product is CASSPVDGPGTEAFF.

Comment on this clonotype: One end of the junction is discordant with germline, which a read error may explain. V is TRBV10-3 and J is TRBJ2-3, with D maybe TRBD1 (6 bases). This CDR3 is built from 14 residues. The V gene's germline CDR1 is ENHRY and CDR2 SYGVKD. The CDR3 sequence is CAISEGDNTGTQYF. The CDR3 DNA sequence: TGCGCCATCAGTGAGGGGGACAACACAGGTACGCAGTATTTT.

In its sample, this clonotype was seen a few times. The CDR3 loop is CASSLGAHRTDTQYF. CDR3 bases: TGTGCCAGCAGCTTGGGGGCACACCGCACAGATACGCAGTATTTT. This chain links TRBV11-3 with TRBJ2-3, with a possible D match to TRBD1 (6 bases). The V and J ends lost 3 bases and 1 base respectively, with 11 bases between them. There are 15 residues in the CDR3. Germline-derived CDR1 and CDR2 are SGHNT and YENEEA.

The V and J genes are TRBV24-1 and TRBJ2-3, with TRBD2 matching over 9 bases. Germline CDR1 is KGHDR and CDR2 is SFDVKD. The CDR3 has 16 residues. The V segment lost 4 bases and the J segment 3 bases; nucleotides outside the gene matches: 7. CDR3 sequence reads: CATSDGGLAGTDTQYF. DNA of the CDR3: TGTGCCACCAGTGACGGTGGTCTAGCGGGGACAGATACGCAGTATTTT.

This chain links TRBV2 with TRBJ2-5; 7 nucleotides align to TRBD1. The J call may not be correct, given that the DNA end is closer to TRBJ2-7. Germline-derived CDR1 and CDR2 are SNHLY and FYNNEI. The CDR3 has 15 amino acids. The chain's CDR3 is CASSRQGHRSYEQYF. CDR3 nucleotide sequence: TGTGCCAGCAGCCGACAGGGTCATCGCTCTTACGAGCAGTACTTC.

This clonotype has a handful of counts. V gene TRBV28 combines with J gene TRBJ2-5, with TRBD1 identical over 8 bases. The CDR3 runs to 13 residues. Germline V gene sequence: CDR1 MDHEN, CDR2 SYDVKM. With V trimmed by 3 bases and J by 11 bases, 8 bases remained unmatched. The CDR3: CASSFPGGNEQYF. The CDR3 coding sequence is TGTGCCAGCAGTTTTCCAGGGGGCAATGAGCAGTACTTC.

V and J are TRBV5-1 and TRBJ2-1; the match to TRBD1 covers 7 bases. The germline gives CDR1 SGHRS, CDR2 YFSETQ. The CDR3 runs 16 residues. V lost 3 bases, J lost 6 bases, and 12 bases stayed unmatched. DNA of the CDR3: TGCGCCAGCAGCTCCGGAATCCCAGACAGGGCCAATGAGCAGTTCTTC. Protein: CASSSGIPDRANEQFF.

This clonotype occurred once. A junction boundary mismatches the germline segment, possibly from a read error. The chain uses TRBV5-1 and TRBJ1-2; D is perhaps TRBD1 (5 bases). Per germline, CDR1 SGHRS and CDR2 YFSETQ. The CDR3 spans 11 residues. CDR3 bases: TGCGCCGGCAGGACAAACTATGGCTACACCTTC. Encoded protein: CAGRTNYGYTF.

V is TRBV6-5 and J is TRBJ2-3; TRBD2 might be the D (5 bases). The CDR3 contains 15 residues. Germline V gene lookup returns CDR1 MNHEY and CDR2 SVGAGI. V lost 6 bases and J lost 6, with 19 bases in between. This CDR3 reads CASSHIPAGGDTQYF. In DNA, the CDR3 is TGTGCCAGCAGCCACATCCCTGCAGGCGGGGATACGCAGTATTTT.

This clonotype appeared a few times. This rearrangement joins TRBV5-4 to TRBJ2-3, with 12 bases aligning to TRBD2. V lost 4 bases, J lost 4 bases, and 7 bases stayed unmatched. There are 16 residues in the CDR3. Germline CDR1 is SGHNT and CDR2 is YYREEE (reference sequence). In DNA, the CDR3 is TGTGCCAGCAGCCCAGGACTAGCGGGATCAGCAGATACGCAGTATTTT. The encoded protein is CASSPGLAGSADTQYF. Looking up the rest from reference TRBV5-4 and TRBJ2-3 gives the full variable domain: ETGVTQSPTHLIKTRGQQVTLRCSSQSGHNTVSWYQQALGQGPQFIFQYYREEENGRGNFPPRFSGLQFPNYSSELNVNALELDDSALYLCASSPGLAGSADTQYFGPGTRLTVL.

V and J are TRBV9 and TRBJ2-3; TRBD2 might be the D (5 bases). The germline V gene encodes CDR1 SGDLS and CDR2 YYNGEE. The CDR3 spans 13 residues. Deletions cut 3 bases from V and 4 bases from J, with 9 bases between. The CDR3 reads CASSEGVADTQYF. The CDR3 DNA sequence: TGTGCCAGCAGCGAGGGAGTCGCAGATACGCAGTATTTT.

The sample holds many counts of this clonotype. The rearrangement uses TRBV15 and TRBJ1-4, with a possible D match to TRBD1 (5 bases). V lost 0 bases, J lost 8 bases, and 19 bases lay in between. The V gene's germline CDR1 is LNHNV and CDR2 YYDKDF (reference sequence). This CDR3 comprises 17 residues. CDR3 sequence reads: CATSREFGRGIIEKLFF. CDR3 nucleotides: TGTGCCACCAGCAGAGAATTCGGAAGGGGCATTATCGAAAAACTGTTTTTT.

This clonotype was detected a few times. The chain joins TRBV29-1 to TRBJ1-2; no definite D call. V gave up 6 bases and J gave up 8 bases, with 4 bases separating them. Germline V gene data show CDR1 as SQVTM and CDR2 as ANQGSEA. CDR3 length equals 8 residues. CDR3 protein: CSVRGYTF. CDR3 bases: TGCAGCGTAAGGGGCTACACCTTC.

The chain joins TRBV2 to TRBJ1-6, with TRBD1 matching 9 bases. The CDR3 is 13 amino acids. Germline V gene lookup returns CDR1 SNHLY and CDR2 FYNNEI. With V trimmed by 10 bases and J by 8 bases, 6 bases remained unmatched. This CDR3 is CATYRTGDSPLHF. The CDR3, as DNA: TGTGCCACATATAGGACAGGGGATTCACCCCTCCACTTT.

This clonotype was recorded a few times. The rearrangement links TRBV12-3 or TRBV12-4 to TRBJ2-7, with a tentative D call TRBD2 (5 bases). The CDR3 extends over 14 amino acids. Trimming shortened V by 0 bases and J by 3 bases, and 9 bases separated the two germline ends. The CDR3 region has the DNA TGTGCCAGCAGTTTAGCTCAGCGGAGCTACGAGCAGTACTTC. Residues: CASSLAQRSYEQYF.

In its sample, this clonotype was seen many times. The chain carries TRBV5-8 and TRBJ1-2, with 8 nucleotides matching TRBD1. Germline CDR1 SGHTS, CDR2 YDEGEE. V lost 4 bases to trimming and J lost 6 bases; unmatched junction nucleotides: 5. The CDR3 consists of 13 residues. The CDR3 here is CASSPWTGNGYTF. CDR3 bases: TGTGCCAGCAGCCCCTGGACAGGGAATGGCTACACCTTC.

V usage is TRBV11-3 and J usage is TRBJ2-2; TRBD1 agrees at 11 bases. The CDR3 totals 15 residues. Germline CDR1 and CDR2: SGHNT and YENEEA. V lost 6 bases, J lost 7 bases, and 7 bases stayed unmatched. The CDR3 protein is CASRYGTGGNGELFF. In nucleotides, the CDR3 is TGTGCCAGCAGATATGGGACAGGGGGAAACGGGGAGCTGTTTTTT.